This T cell receptor (beta chain) appears in the sequencing data of a study of T cell repertoires in cytomegalovirus infection. Study details: Shared public TCR beta signatures pointed to both CMV infection and a matching HLA type. Whole-study results and caveats: Adding up the frequency of public TCR beta families identified people who carried CMV plus the relevant HLA.

Deletions cut 0 bases from V and 1 base from J, with 7 bases between. From germline, CDR1 is LGHNA and CDR2 YSLEER. This CDR3 comprises 14 residues. This clonotype has a handful of counts. Its antigen is still unknown. TCRdb reanalysed the reads using MiXCR and keeps one entry per CDR3 protein. The repertoire holds about 530,000 distinct CDR3 sequences, with around a quarter as singletons. Specimen: PBMCs. The TCR originated in a human donor in good health (CMV status not recorded). Some clones in this sample may be carry-over from other donors' samples. The chain uses TRBV4-3 and TRBJ2-7; D might be TRBD1 (5 bases). CDR3 amino acids: CASSQDRTSYEQYF. In DNA, the CDR3 is TGCGCCAGCAGCCAAGATCGGACATCCTACGAGCAGTACTTC.